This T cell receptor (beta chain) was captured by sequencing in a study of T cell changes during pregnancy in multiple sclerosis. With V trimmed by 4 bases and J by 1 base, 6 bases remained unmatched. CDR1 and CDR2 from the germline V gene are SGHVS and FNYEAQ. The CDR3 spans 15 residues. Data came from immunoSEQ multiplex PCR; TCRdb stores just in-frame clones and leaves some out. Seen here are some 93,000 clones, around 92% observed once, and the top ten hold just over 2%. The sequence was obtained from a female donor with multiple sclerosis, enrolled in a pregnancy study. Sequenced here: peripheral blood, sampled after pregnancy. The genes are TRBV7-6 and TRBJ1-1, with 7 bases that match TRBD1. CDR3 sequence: CASSSTGSANTEAFF. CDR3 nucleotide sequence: TGTGCCAGCAGCTCGACAGGGTCGGCGAACACTGAAGCTTTCTTT.